A single sample is the source of the 9 T cell receptor beta chains below, sequenced in a study of Ad26.COV2.S vaccination and SARS-CoV-2 variants. As for treatment: some 19 received Ad26.COV2.S at low or high dose, single or two shots; about five received placebo; per-sample allocation not given. Each sample was drawn 63 days after the first injection (of vaccine or placebo). Repertoires were generated with immunoSEQ multiplex PCR, while TCRdb's copy carries only in-frame clones and drops some. The table shows around 300,000 clones, with about 85% occurring only once. The specimen was peripheral blood, collected in a trial of Ad26.COV2.S vaccine versus placebo. These receptors originate from a person between 18 and 65 years old who received the Ad26.COV2.S COVID-19 vaccine or a placebo.

This clone was picked up a small number of times. Here the CDR3 reads CASSQGLRREQYF. CDR3 in DNA: TGTGCCAGCAGCCAAGGTCTACGCCGCGAGCAGTACTTC. The V and J genes are TRBV3-1 (or the pseudogene TRBV3-2) and TRBJ2-7, with D unresolved. V shed 1 base and J shed 6 bases, with 10 bases lying between them. CDR1 and CDR2 (germline): LGHDT, YNNKEL (reference sequence). CDR3 length: 13 amino acids.

The CDR3 loop is CASSSQTTGNTEAFF. DNA for the CDR3: TGTGCCAGTAGCTCGCAAACAACAGGGAACACTGAAGCTTTCTTT. This chain joins TRBV19 and TRBJ1-1; perhaps TRBD1 as D (5 bases). The CDR3 consists of 15 residues. In germline, CDR1 is LNHDA, CDR2 SQIVND (reference sequence). The V and J ends lost 6 bases and 1 base respectively, with 15 bases between them.

This chain links TRBV7-6 with TRBJ2-1; D is undetermined. This CDR3 has 14 residues. Germline V gene data show CDR1 as SGHVS and CDR2 as FNYEAQ. Deletions cut 1 base from V and 9 bases from J, with 13 bases between. CDR3 in amino acids: CASSLGGGVREQFF. The DNA for the CDR3 is TGTGCCAGCAGCTTAGGTGGTGGCGTGCGTGAGCAGTTCTTC.

The chain is built from TRBV13 and TRBJ2-7; D is ambiguous. Germline CDR1 reads PRHDT; CDR2 reads FYEKMQ (reference sequence). The CDR3 runs 19 residues. Trimming stripped 2 bases from V and 0 bases from J, with 23 bases between. The CDR3 coding sequence is TGTGCCAGCAGCTTACTAGGCACCCTATCGACACGGAGCTCCTACGAGCAGTACTTC. Translation gives CASSLLGTLSTRSSYEQYF.

The table lists this clone with a count of one. The J gene is TRBJ2-2, the V gene TRBV9; the match to TRBD2 covers 12 bases. J gave up 3 bases and V 2 bases, and 8 bases lay outside the gene matches. This CDR3 region has 18 residues. Germline V CDR1 and CDR2: SGDLS, YYNGEE. The CDR3, as DNA: TGTGCCAGCAGCGTTCCTAGCGGGGGGGAGGTGGACACCGGGGAGCTGTTTTTT. Its protein is CASSVPSGGEVDTGELFF.

This chain joins TRBV9 and TRBJ2-5; no definite D call. The V end was cut by 2 bases, the J end by 5 bases, with 10 bases between. The CDR3 has 13 residues. CDR1 and CDR2 from the germline V gene are SGDLS and YYNGEE. CDR3 bases: TGTGCCAGCAGCGTGTGGCCGTGGGAGACCCAGTACTTC. Encoded protein: CASSVWPWETQYF.

As concerns this clone: Other nucleotide sequences in the sample specify the same CDR3. The CDR3 DNA reads as TGCAGCGTTGTAGGCGGGAGGAGCTCCTACGAGCAGTACTTC. It codes for CSVVGGRSSYEQYF. The chain links TRBV29-1 to TRBJ2-7, with TRBD2 matching 8 bases. The CDR3 consists of 14 residues. Germline CDR1 is SQVTM and CDR2 is ANQGSEA. With 4 bases clipped from V and 0 bases from J, the junction kept 5 bases outside the gene matches.

V is TRBV9 and J is TRBJ2-5; TRBD1 aligns across 8 bases. The CDR3 extends over 15 amino acids. V shed 6 bases, J shed 1 base, and the junction held 8 bases outside the gene matches. Germline CDR1 SGDLS, CDR2 YYNGEE. The CDR3 sequence: CASTPTGALQETQYF. The CDR3 region has the DNA TGTGCCAGCACCCCGACAGGGGCACTCCAAGAGACCCAGTACTTC.

This clone occurred once. This sequence joins TRBV7-8 and TRBJ1-5; D unclear. Trimming removed 1 base from V and 4 bases from J, with 2 bases in between. Germline V CDR1 and CDR2: SGHVS, FQNEAQ. This CDR3 contains 12 residues. The CDR3 spells CASSLVNQPQHF. The CDR3 DNA reads TGTGCCAGCAGCTTAGTGAATCAGCCCCAGCATTTT.